This T cell receptor (beta chain) appears in the sequencing data of a study of T cell responses to AZD1222 COVID-19 vaccine. General study findings and limits: Baseline serostatus was positive in only six or seven AZD1222 recipients.

Libraries were prepared by immunoSEQ multiplex PCR; TCRdb keeps only in-frame clonotypes and omits some of them. The sample has some 120,000 clones; roughly 90% are singletons. V was clipped by 2 bases and J by 2 bases, with 13 bases between them. The CDR3 is 15 residues long. Per germline, CDR1 LNHDA and CDR2 SQIVND (reference sequence). Comment on this clone: Its antigen is undetermined.

This sequence was found in an adult in good health. The specimen was peripheral blood, collected on day 0 of AZD1222 vaccination. V is TRBV19 and J is TRBJ2-7; D uncertain. The CDR3 bases are TGTGCCAGTAGTATAAGGGCAGGACCTGCCTACGAGCAGTACTTC. Amino acid sequence: CASSIRAGPAYEQYF.